The present T cell receptor beta chain was sequenced within a study of vaccination and CD4 T cells after COVID-19. The treatment denotes: approximately 9-day PBMC culture with coronavirus spike peptide pools or control peptides (ViraFEST assay). One should note that the unexposed donor's CD4+ T cells were collected before the COVID-19 pandemic (2011-2018). ViraFEST expanded antigen-specific T cells with peptide pools, then sequenced TCRs. These CD4+ T cells came from roughly nine-day cultures by negative selection. Sequencing of the DNA from cultured CD4+ T cells was carried out with the Oncomine TCR Beta short-read assay. TCRdb reanalysed the PCR reads using MiXCR and keeps one entry per CDR3 protein. The data show some 1,300 distinct CDR3 sequences, more than 10% seen once. V lost 5 bases, J lost 0 bases, and 4 bases stayed unmatched. This CDR3 contains 15 residues. Regarding this clonotype: Its antigen is as yet unknown.

This rearrangement joins TRBV12-3 or TRBV12-4 to TRBJ1-3; 7 bases line up with TRBD1. This TCR was recovered from a human donor in good health. Sequenced material: CD4+ T cells from blood, cultured in vitro. The CDR3 is CASSHRDSSGNTIYF. The CDR3 DNA is TGTGCCAGCAGTCACCGGGACAGCTCTGGAAACACCATATATTTT.